This T cell receptor beta chain was captured by sequencing in a study of CD8 T cells in Susac syndrome. The V gene's germline CDR1 is SGDLS and CDR2 YYNGEE. Trimming pared 0 bases from V and 5 bases from J, leaving 14 bases between. This CDR3 is built from 16 residues. An input of roughly 0.5 to 1 ug of RNA was subjected to reverse transcription using random hexamers. TCRdb recomputed calls from the immunoSEQ multiplex PCR reads with MiXCR, one row per CDR3 protein. The data show around 180,000 distinct CDR3 sequences, under 95% seen once. This TCR came from a human donor with Susac syndrome. Sequencing was carried out using CD4+ T cells from PBMCs. The genes are TRBV9 and TRBJ1-4; a weak D match, TRBD1 (5 bases). For the CDR3, the DNA is TGTGCCAGCAGCGTAGATCCAGGGACGGCGAATGAAAAACTGTTTTTT. Its protein product is CASSVDPGTANEKLFF.